The 18 T cell receptor beta chains below all came from one sample that was sequenced in a study of cytomegalovirus exposure and HLA in healthy donors. PCR primers comprised 60 Vbeta and 13 Jbeta primers. Sequencing used immunoSEQ multiplex PCR; TCRdb keeps in-frame clones, though not all of them. The sample has about 130,000 clones, about two thirds seen once; the top ten hold 3% to 4.5%. The sample was PBMCs. Receptors originate from a man aged 30 to 39 in good health and CMV-seronegative.

J is TRBJ1-6 and V is TRBV4-1; the D gene is possibly TRBD1 (5 bases). This CDR3 has 16 residues. Deletions cut 4 bases from V and 8 bases from J, with 18 bases between. Per germline, CDR1 MGHRA and CDR2 YSYEKL. The CDR3 nucleotides read TGCGCCAGCAGCCCAAGGAGGGGCGACGTTTATTCACCCCTCCACTTT. It encodes CASSPRRGDVYSPLHF.

The chain combines TRBV7-3 with TRBJ2-1; TRBD2 matches 8 bases. This CDR3 spans 19 amino acids. CDR1 is SGHTA and CDR2 is FQGTGA in the germline V gene. V trimming: 0 bases; J trimming: 4 bases; junction bases outside the gene matches: 14. CDR3 bases: TGTGCCAGCAGCTTAACGGGCTCCCCAGCCGGGGGGGTTTACAATGAGCAGTTCTTC. Amino acids: CASSLTGSPAGGVYNEQFF. The full variable domain, with the rest looked up from reference TRBV7-3 and TRBJ2-1, is GAGVSQTPSNKVTEKGKYVELRCDPISGHTALYWYRQSLGQGPEFLIYFQGTGAADDSGLPNDRFFAVRPEGSVSTLKIQRTERGDSAVYLCASSLTGSPAGGVYNEQFFGPGTRLTVL.

With respect to this clone: A junction boundary mismatches the germline segment, possibly from a read error. Other nucleotide sequences from this sample produce the same CDR3. V is TRBV9 and J is TRBJ2-7, with a possible D match to TRBD2 (6 bases). Looked up from germline, CDR1 is SGDLS and CDR2 is YYNGEE. The CDR3 length is 13 residues. The CDR3 reads CASSMGLSSEQYF. The CDR3 DNA follows: TGTGCCAGCAGTATGGGACTTTCCTCCGAGCAGTACTTC.

CDR3 residues: CASSRDTNTGELFF. The CDR3 region has the DNA TGTGCCAGCAGCAGGGACACGAACACCGGGGAGCTGTTTTTT. The chain joins TRBV11-3 to TRBJ2-2; tentatively, D is TRBD1 (6 bases). CDR1 and CDR2 (germline): SGHNT, YENEEA. The CDR3 totals 14 residues. V lost 5 bases and J lost 0, with 7 bases in between.

The chain employs TRBV6-5 and TRBJ2-5, with a tentative D call TRBD2 (6 bases). This CDR3 comprises 13 residues. Germline V gene data show CDR1 as MNHEY and CDR2 as SVGAGI. Trimming cost V 6 bases and J 7 bases, with 15 bases left between them. The DNA for the CDR3 is TGTGCCAGCAGAACCCGCCGGCGGGGGACCCAGTACTTC. It translates to CASRTRRRGTQYF.

Regarding this clone: One end of the junction varies from germline; a read error may be responsible. In nucleotides, the CDR3 is TGTTCCAGCAGCCGGACAGGGGGGATCTACGAGCAGTACTTC. Its protein product is CSSSRTGGIYEQYF. The chain employs TRBV7-9 and TRBJ2-7; the match to TRBD1 covers 10 bases. The CDR3 covers 14 residues. The germline V gene has CDR1 SEHNR and CDR2 FQNEAQ (reference sequence). The complete variable domain, with remaining parts taken from reference TRBV7-9 and TRBJ2-7, reads DTGVSQNPRHKITKRGQNVTFRCDPISEHNRLYWYRQTLGQGPEFLTYFQNEAQLEKSRLLSDRFSAERPKGSFSTLEIQRTEQGDSAMYLCSSSRTGGIYEQYFGPGTRLTVT.

In this sample, this clone turned up a few times. The chain couples TRBV7-9 to TRBJ1-6, with 7 bases identical to TRBD1. The CDR3 runs to 16 residues. V was clipped by 6 bases and J by 13 bases; unmatched bases: 18. CDR1 and CDR2 (germline): SEHNR, FQNEAQ (reference sequence). The CDR3 is CASRRDRDPLLLPLHF. Written as DNA, the CDR3 is TGTGCCAGCAGACGTGACAGGGACCCTCTATTACTCCCCCTCCACTTT.

V gene TRBV5-1 combines with J gene TRBJ2-1; 12 bases agree with TRBD2. The CDR3 consists of 16 residues. J lost 7 bases, V lost 2 bases, and 7 bases had no gene match. The germline gives CDR1 SGHRS, CDR2 YFSETQ. The CDR3 loop is CASSLPSGGALNEQFF. The CDR3, as DNA: TGCGCCAGCAGCTTACCTAGCGGGGGGGCTCTAAATGAGCAGTTCTTC.

The V call is TRBV5-4, the J call TRBJ1-6, with a tentative D call TRBD1 (6 bases). V was clipped by 2 bases and J by 10 bases, with 19 bases between them. The CDR3 loop spans 16 amino acids. Germline values: CDR1 SGHNT, CDR2 YYREEE (reference sequence). As DNA, the CDR3 is TGTGCCAGCAGCTTCCTCTCGCACAGGGATCGCTCACCCCTCCACTTT. Residues: CASSFLSHRDRSPLHF.

In this sample, this clone turned up a few times. The chain has TRBV7-2 and TRBJ2-1; a possible D gene is TRBD2 (5 bases). V was shortened by 5 bases and J by 6 bases, with 17 bases between the two germline ends. CDR3 length: 15 residues. Germline-derived CDR1 and CDR2 are SGHTA and FQGNSA. CDR3: CASSPVWRVGNEQFF. The CDR3, as DNA: TGTGCCAGCAGCCCGGTTTGGCGGGTGGGCAATGAGCAGTTCTTC.

The V gene is TRBV7-9, the J gene TRBJ2-5; TRBD1 aligns across 11 bases. CDR3 length equals 16 residues. Unmatched junction bases numbered 18, after V lost 5 bases and J lost 13 bases. CDR1 is SEHNR and CDR2 is FQNEAQ in the germline V gene (reference sequence). The CDR3 is CASSPRDRGIVGEWYF. CDR3 in DNA: TGTGCCAGCAGCCCGCGGGACAGGGGGATCGTGGGGGAATGGTACTTC. Together with reference TRBV7-9 and TRBJ2-5, the CDR3 gives the full variable domain: DTGVSQNPRHKITKRGQNVTFRCDPISEHNRLYWYRQTLGQGPEFLTYFQNEAQLEKSRLLSDRFSAERPKGSFSTLEIQRTEQGDSAMYLCASSPRDRGIVGEWYFGPGTRLLVL.

The sample holds a few counts of this clone. The sample holds other DNA sequences that translate to the same CDR3. The chain carries TRBV30 and TRBJ1-1; the D is unclear. V was shortened by 1 base and J by 1 base, with 19 bases between the two germline ends. The CDR3 is 17 amino acids. Germline values: CDR1 GTSNPN, CDR2 SVGIG (reference sequence). The CDR3 bases are TGTGCCTGGAGTGACTCACCCACTAGGAGGCGGAACACTGAAGCTTTCTTT. It encodes CAWSDSPTRRRNTEAFF.

The chain recombines TRBV19 with TRBJ1-2; D is undetermined. Per the germline V gene, CDR1 is LNHDA and CDR2 is SQIVND (reference sequence). V lost 3 bases and J lost 5, with 10 bases in between. CDR3 size: 13 residues. CDR3 nucleotides: TGTGCCAGTAGTATGGAGATCGGGTATGGCTACACCTTC. Encoded protein: CASSMEIGYGYTF.

This clone was picked up a small number of times. This CDR3 is CASSVGPSGGAAFYEQFF. The CDR3, as DNA: TGTGCCAGCAGCGTAGGTCCTAGCGGGGGGGCGGCCTTCTATGAGCAGTTCTTC. V usage is TRBV9 and J usage is TRBJ2-1; 12 bases are a match to TRBD2. There are 18 residues in the CDR3. Per the germline V gene, CDR1 is SGDLS and CDR2 is YYNGEE. Trimming cost V 0 bases and J 8 bases; bases outside gene matches: 12.

This sequence joins TRBV7-3 and TRBJ2-3; 12 bases agree with TRBD1. The CDR3 is 14 residues long. With V trimmed by 6 bases and J by 4 bases, 2 bases remained unmatched. The germline gives CDR1 SGHTA, CDR2 FQGTGA. In nucleotides, the CDR3 is TGTGCCAGCAGGGGGACAGGGGGCGCAGATACGCAGTATTTT. This gives the protein CASRGTGGADTQYF. The full variable domain, completed using reference TRBV7-3 and TRBJ2-3, is GAGVSQTPSNKVTEKGKYVELRCDPISGHTALYWYRQSLGQGPEFLIYFQGTGAADDSGLPNDRFFAVRPEGSVSTLKIQRTERGDSAVYLCASRGTGGADTQYFGPGTRLTVL.

This clone was counted only a few times. The rearrangement joins TRBV5-1 to TRBJ1-5, with D perhaps TRBD1 (5 bases). Germline CDR1 is SGHRS and CDR2 is YFSETQ. The CDR3 is 15 residues long. V was cut by 0 bases and J by 4 bases, with 11 bases left in between. CDR3: CASSLGQSRNQPQHF. CDR3 sequence (DNA): TGCGCCAGCAGCTTGGGACAGTCAAGGAATCAGCCCCAGCATTTT.

The V call is TRBV20-1, the J call TRBJ1-1; D ambiguous. Germline CDR1 and CDR2: DFQATT and SNEGSKA (reference sequence). Between the trimmed V and J ends, which lost 6 bases and 7 bases, there was a span of 12 bases. CDR3 size: 11 residues. The CDR3 DNA sequence: TGCAGTGCCAGTTCGACACTTGAAGCTTTCTTT. Translated, it gives CSASSTLEAFF.

The chain joins TRBV19 to TRBJ1-5; D unresolved. CDR1 is LNHDA, CDR2 SQIVND, per germline (reference sequence). With 7 bases removed from V and 2 bases from J, the gap between germline ends came to 9 bases. There are 13 residues in the CDR3. CDR3 region: CASTTTGNQPQHF. The CDR3 coding sequence is TGTGCCAGTACCACGACTGGCAATCAGCCCCAGCATTTT.